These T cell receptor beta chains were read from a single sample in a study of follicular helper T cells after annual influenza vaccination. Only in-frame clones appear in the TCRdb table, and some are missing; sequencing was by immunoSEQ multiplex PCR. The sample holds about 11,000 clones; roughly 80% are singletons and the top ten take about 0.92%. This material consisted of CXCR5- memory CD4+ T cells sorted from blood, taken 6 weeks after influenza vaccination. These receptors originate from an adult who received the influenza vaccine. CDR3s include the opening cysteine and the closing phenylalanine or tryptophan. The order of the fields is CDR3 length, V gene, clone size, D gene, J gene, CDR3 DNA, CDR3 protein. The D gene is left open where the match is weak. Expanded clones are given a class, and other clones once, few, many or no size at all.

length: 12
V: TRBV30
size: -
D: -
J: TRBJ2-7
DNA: TGTGCCTGGGCCAGCAATCCCTACGAGCAGTACTTC
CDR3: CAWASNPYEQYF

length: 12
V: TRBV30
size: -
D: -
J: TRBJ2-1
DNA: TGTGCCTGGAGTGTACAAGGACATGAGCAGTTCTTC
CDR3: CAWSVQGHEQFF

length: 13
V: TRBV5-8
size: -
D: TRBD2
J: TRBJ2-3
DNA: TGTGCCAGCCCGACTAGCCTCGCAGATACGCAGTATTTT
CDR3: CASPTSLADTQYF

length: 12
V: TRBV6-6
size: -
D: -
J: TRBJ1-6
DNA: TGTGCCAGTTCCCAGGGGAATTCACCCCTCCACTTT
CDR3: CASSQGNSPLHF

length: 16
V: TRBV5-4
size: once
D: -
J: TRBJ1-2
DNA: TGTGCCAGCAGCTCCGAACCCACCAACCCTAACTATGGCTACACCTTC
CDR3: CASSSEPTNPNYGYTF

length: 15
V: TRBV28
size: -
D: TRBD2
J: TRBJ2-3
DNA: TGTGCCAGCAGGGGACTAGCGGGAGTGGCAGATACGCAGTATTTT
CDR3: CASRGLAGVADTQYF

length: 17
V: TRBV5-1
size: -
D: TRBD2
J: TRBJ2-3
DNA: TGCGCCAGCAGCCGGGACGGGGGGACGGGGAATCCAGATACGCAGTATTTT
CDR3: CASSRDGGTGNPDTQYF

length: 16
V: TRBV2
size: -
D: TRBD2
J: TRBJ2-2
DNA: TGTGCCAGCAGACCGGGACTAGCGGGGGGTTCCGGGGAGCTGTTTTTT
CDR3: CASRPGLAGGSGELFF

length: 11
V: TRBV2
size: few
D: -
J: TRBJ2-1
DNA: TGTGCCAGCAGTGGGACGGGACCGCAGTTCTTC
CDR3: CASSGTGPQFF

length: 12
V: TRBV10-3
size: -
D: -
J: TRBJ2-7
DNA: TGTGCCATCAGTGAGTCCGGGCGCGAGCAGTACTTC
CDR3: CAISESGREQYF

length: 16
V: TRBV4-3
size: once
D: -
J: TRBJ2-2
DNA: TGCGCCAGCAGCCACGGCCCCGGACTCAACACCGGGGAGCTGTTTTTT
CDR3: CASSHGPGLNTGELFF

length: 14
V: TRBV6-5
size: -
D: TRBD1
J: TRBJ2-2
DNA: TGTGCCAGCAGGGGACAGATGAACACCGGGGAGCTGTTTTTT
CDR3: CASRGQMNTGELFF

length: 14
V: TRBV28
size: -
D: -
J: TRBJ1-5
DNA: TGTGCCAGTGGAGGGGCGGGGGGCAATCAGCCCCAGCATTTT
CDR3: CASGGAGGNQPQHF

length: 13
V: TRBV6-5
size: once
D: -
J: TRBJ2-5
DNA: TGTGCCAGCAGTTCAGGGTCGCAAGAGACCCAGTACTTC
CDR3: CASSSGSQETQYF

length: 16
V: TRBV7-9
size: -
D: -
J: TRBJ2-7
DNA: TGTGCCAGCAGCTTAAGGCGAGACACAGACTCCTACGAGCAGTACTTC
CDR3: CASSLRRDTDSYEQYF

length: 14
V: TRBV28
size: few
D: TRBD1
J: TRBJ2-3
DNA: TGTGCCAGCAGTTCGGGACAGGGGACAGATACGCAGTATTTT
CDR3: CASSSGQGTDTQYF

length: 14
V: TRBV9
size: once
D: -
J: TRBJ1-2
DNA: TGTGCCAGCAGCGTAGAGGCCAGGGACTATGGCTACACCTTC
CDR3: CASSVEARDYGYTF

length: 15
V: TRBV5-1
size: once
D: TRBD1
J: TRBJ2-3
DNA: TGCGCCAGCAGCTTGGTAGGGGGCGCGGGAGATACGCAGTATTTT
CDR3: CASSLVGGAGDTQYF

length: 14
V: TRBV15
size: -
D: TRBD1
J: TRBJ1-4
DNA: TGTGCCACCAGCAGAGGCGGGACAGTCGAAAAACTGTTTTTT
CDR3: CATSRGGTVEKLFF

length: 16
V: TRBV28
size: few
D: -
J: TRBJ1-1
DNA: TGTGCCAGCAGTGCCCAGGTCATGGGAGTGGTCACTGAAGCTTTCTTT
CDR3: CASSAQVMGVVTEAFF

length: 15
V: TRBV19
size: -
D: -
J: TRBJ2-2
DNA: TGTGCCAGTAGTAAACAAGGGGGATTCACCGGGGAGCTGTTTTTT
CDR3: CASSKQGGFTGELFF

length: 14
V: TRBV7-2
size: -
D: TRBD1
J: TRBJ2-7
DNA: TGTGCCAGCAGCTCCGGGACAGGGCCCTACGAGCAGTACTTC
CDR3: CASSSGTGPYEQYF

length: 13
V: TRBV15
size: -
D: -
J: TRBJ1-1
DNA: TGTGCCACCAGCAGAGGCGGCCGGCGTGAAGCTTTCTTT
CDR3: CATSRGGRREAFF

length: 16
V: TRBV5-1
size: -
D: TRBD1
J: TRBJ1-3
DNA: TGCGCCAGCAGCCCGCAGGGGGCTTTGGATGGAAACACCATATATTTT
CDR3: CASSPQGALDGNTIYF

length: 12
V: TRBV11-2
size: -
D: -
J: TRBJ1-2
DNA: TGTGCCAGCAGCCCCGAGGGGCCGCGACAAACCTTC
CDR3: CASSPEGPRQTF

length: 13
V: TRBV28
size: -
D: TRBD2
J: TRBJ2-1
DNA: TGTGCCAGTGGTGGGGGGGCCTACAATGAGCAGTTCTTC
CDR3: CASGGGAYNEQFF

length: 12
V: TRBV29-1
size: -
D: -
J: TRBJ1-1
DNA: TGCAGCGTTGAGGGGCTGGGGACTGAAGCTTTCTTT
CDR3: CSVEGLGTEAFF

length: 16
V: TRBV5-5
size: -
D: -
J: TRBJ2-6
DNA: TGTGCCAGCAGCTTGGGGGTGCGCTCTGGGGCCAACGTCCTGACTTTC
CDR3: CASSLGVRSGANVLTF

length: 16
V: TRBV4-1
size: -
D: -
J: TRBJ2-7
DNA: TGCGCCAGCAGCCAAGGCCGATTATCTTCCTCCTACGAGCAGTACTTC
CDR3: CASSQGRLSSSYEQYF

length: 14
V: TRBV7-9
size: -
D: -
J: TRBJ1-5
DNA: TGTGCCAGCAGCTTCGAGGGTGGGAATCAGCCCCAGCATTTT
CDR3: CASSFEGGNQPQHF

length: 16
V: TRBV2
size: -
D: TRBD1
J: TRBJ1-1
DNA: TGTGCCAGCAGGGCCGGGACAGGGGGCCTTCACACTGAAGCTTTCTTT
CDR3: CASRAGTGGLHTEAFF

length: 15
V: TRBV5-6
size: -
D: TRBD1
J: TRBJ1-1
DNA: TGTGCCAGCAGCCCACAGGGGGCCCCGAACACTGAAGCTTTCTTT
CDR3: CASSPQGAPNTEAFF

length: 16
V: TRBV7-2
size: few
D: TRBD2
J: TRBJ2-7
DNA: TGTGCCAGCAGCCCGGGACTAGCGGGAGGGTCCTACGAGCAGTACTTC
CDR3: CASSPGLAGGSYEQYF

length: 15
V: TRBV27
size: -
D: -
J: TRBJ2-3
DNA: TGTGCCAGCAGTTTTAGACCGGGCAGGCTGGATACGCAGTATTTT
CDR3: CASSFRPGRLDTQYF

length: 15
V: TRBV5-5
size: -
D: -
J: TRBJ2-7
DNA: TGTGCCAGCAGCTTGGGACAGACGAGCTCCTACGAGCAGTACTTC
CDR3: CASSLGQTSSYEQYF

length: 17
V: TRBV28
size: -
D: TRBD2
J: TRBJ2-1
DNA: TGTGCCAGCAGTCCCATCTACGGGGCTAGCGGGGGTATTGAGCAGTTCTTC
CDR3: CASSPIYGASGGIEQFF

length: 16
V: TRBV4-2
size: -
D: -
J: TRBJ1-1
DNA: TGTGCCAGCAGCCAAGAAGGTGCTGGGGGGAACACTGAAGCTTTCTTT
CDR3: CASSQEGAGGNTEAFF

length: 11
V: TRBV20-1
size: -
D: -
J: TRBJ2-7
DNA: TGCAGTGCTTTACTAGCTTACGAGCAGTACTTC
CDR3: CSALLAYEQYF

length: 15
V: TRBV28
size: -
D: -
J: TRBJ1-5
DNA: TGTGCCAGCAGTTTATTCGAAGGGGTCAATCAGCCCCAGCATTTT
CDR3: CASSLFEGVNQPQHF

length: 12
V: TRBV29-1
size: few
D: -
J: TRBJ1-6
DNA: TGCAGCGTGAGGACAGAGAATTCACCCCTCCACTTT
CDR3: CSVRTENSPLHF

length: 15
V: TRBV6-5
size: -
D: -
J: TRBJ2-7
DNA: TGTGCCAGCAGCCCGGGACAAGACTATGGGTACGAGCAGTACTTC
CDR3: CASSPGQDYGYEQYF

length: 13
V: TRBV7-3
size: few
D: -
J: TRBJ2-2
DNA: TGTGCCAGCAGCTTAAGGGTTACCGGGGAGCTGTTTTTT
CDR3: CASSLRVTGELFF

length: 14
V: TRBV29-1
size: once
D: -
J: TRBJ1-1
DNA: TGCAGCGCTAAGACCGGAGACATGAACACTGAAGCTTTCTTT
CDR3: CSAKTGDMNTEAFF

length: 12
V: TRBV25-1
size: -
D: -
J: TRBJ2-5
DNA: TGTGCCAGCAAAGAGGTCGTCAGGCCCCAGTACTTC
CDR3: CASKEVVRPQYF

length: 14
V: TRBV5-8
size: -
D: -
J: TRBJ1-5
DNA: TGTGCCAGCAGCTTGGTACATAGCAATCAGCCCCAGCATTTT
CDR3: CASSLVHSNQPQHF

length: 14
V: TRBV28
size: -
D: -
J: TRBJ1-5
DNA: TGTGCCAGCCTTAGGATGGGGGGCAATCAGCCCCAGCATTTT
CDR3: CASLRMGGNQPQHF

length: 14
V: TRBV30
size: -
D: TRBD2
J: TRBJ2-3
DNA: TGTGCCTGGAGTGTATTAGCGGGAGCAGATACGCAGTATTTT
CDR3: CAWSVLAGADTQYF

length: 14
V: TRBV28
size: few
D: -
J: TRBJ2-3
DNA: TGTGCCAGCACTTCATCCCAGGGACCAGATACGCAGTATTTT
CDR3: CASTSSQGPDTQYF

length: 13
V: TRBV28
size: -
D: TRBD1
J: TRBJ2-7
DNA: TGTGCCAGCAGTCCCGGACAGGGGGCCGAGCAGTACTTC
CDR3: CASSPGQGAEQYF

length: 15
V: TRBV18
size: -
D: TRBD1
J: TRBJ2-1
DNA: TGTGCCAGCTCACCGCAAGGGACAGTTCCTAATGAGCAGTTCTTC
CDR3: CASSPQGTVPNEQFF

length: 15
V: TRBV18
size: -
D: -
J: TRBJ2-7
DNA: TGTGCCAGCTCGCTTACCGGGACAAACTCCTACGAGCAGTACTTC
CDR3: CASSLTGTNSYEQYF

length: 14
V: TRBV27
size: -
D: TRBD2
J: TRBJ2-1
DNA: TGTGCCGCACAACGGGGGGGGAGTTACAATGAGCAGTTCTTC
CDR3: CAAQRGGSYNEQFF

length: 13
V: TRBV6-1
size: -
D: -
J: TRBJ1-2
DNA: TGTGCCAGCAGGCCCCAGACTAACTATGGCTACACCTTC
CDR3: CASRPQTNYGYTF

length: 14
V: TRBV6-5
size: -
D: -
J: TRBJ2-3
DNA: TGTGCCAGCGCACGACAGCCTAGCACAGATACGCAGTATTTT
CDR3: CASARQPSTDTQYF

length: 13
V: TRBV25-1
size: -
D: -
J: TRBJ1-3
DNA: TGTGCCAGCAGCCGGACAGCAGGAAACACCATATATTTT
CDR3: CASSRTAGNTIYF

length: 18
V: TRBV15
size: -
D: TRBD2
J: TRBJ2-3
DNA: TGTGCCACCAGCTCCGCTTGGGGACTAGCGGCTAGCACAGATACGCAGTATTTT
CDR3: CATSSAWGLAASTDTQYF

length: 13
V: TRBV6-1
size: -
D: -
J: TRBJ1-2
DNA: TGTGCCAGCAGTGAAATGGGCCTCTATGGCTACACCTTC
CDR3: CASSEMGLYGYTF

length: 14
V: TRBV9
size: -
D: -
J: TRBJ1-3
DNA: TGTGCCAGCAGCGCGGCCTTTATCGGGAACACCATATATTTT
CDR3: CASSAAFIGNTIYF

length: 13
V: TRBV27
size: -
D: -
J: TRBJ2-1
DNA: TGTGCCAGCAGGGCCCTTTCGGACAATGAGCAGTTCTTC
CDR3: CASRALSDNEQFF

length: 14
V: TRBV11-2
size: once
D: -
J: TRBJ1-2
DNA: TGTGCCAGCAGCTTTGACAGCCTCGACTATGGCTACACCTTC
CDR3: CASSFDSLDYGYTF